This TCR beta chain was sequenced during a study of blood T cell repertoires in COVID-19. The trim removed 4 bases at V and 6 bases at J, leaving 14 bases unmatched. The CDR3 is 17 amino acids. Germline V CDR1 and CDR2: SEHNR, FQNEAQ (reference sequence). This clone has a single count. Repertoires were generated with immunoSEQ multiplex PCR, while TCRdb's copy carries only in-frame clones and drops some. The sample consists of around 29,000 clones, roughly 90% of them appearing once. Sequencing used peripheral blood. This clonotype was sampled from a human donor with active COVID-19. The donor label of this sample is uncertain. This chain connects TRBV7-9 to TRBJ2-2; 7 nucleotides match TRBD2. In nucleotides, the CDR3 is TGTGCCAGCAGCTGGGGGGTGAGCGGGGCCCAGGCCGGGGAGCTGTTTTTT. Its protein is CASSWGVSGAQAGELFF.